This T cell receptor beta chain was found in a study of shared clonotypes between healthy human individuals. Overall study findings and caveats: Among non-shared clonotypes, generation probabilities were lower than among those shared by all four donors. On the whole, naive subsets had larger estimated richness than memory subsets had. Clonotype sharing among donors likely depends on sequencing depth.

Turning to this clone: The antigen is undetermined.

Only in-frame clones appear in the TCRdb table, and some are missing; sequencing was by immunoSEQ multiplex PCR. The data show around 2.1 million clones, about 94% seen once. From germline, CDR1 is KGHSH and CDR2 LQKENI. The CDR3 is made up of 15 amino acids. The ends were cut back, 6 bases at V and 0 bases at J, with 12 bases in the middle. Memory CD4+ cells were the fraction left after CD45RA+ naive selection. This chain connects TRBV18 to TRBJ1-5, with a tentative D call TRBD1 (5 bases). Sequencing was performed on naive CD4+ T cells sorted from blood. Noted subset: CD45RA+ positively selected. This receptor was obtained from a man younger than 35 in good health. The CDR3 loop reads CASSSGGASNQPQHF. In nucleotides, the CDR3 is TGTGCCAGCTCCTCAGGAGGGGCTAGCAATCAGCCCCAGCATTTT.